The T cell receptor (beta chain) under discussion was sequenced for a study of cytomegalovirus exposure and HLA in healthy donors. 60 Vbeta and 13 Jbeta primers were used in PCR. Here immunoSEQ multiplex PCR was the method, and the copy in TCRdb shows in-frame clones only, minus some. The repertoire holds more than 85,000 clones, about four fifths seen once, with 1.3% in the top ten. V lost 6 bases and J 8 bases, leaving 16 bases between the germline ends. CDR3 length: 14 residues. Germline loops: CDR1 MNHEY, CDR2 SVGAGI. This TCR was sampled from a man between 25 and 39 years old in good health and CMV-seronegative. The sequenced sample was PBMCs. This chain uses TRBV6-5 with TRBJ1-4; TRBD1 might be the D (6 bases). CDR3 sequence: CASSYRTEGEKLFF. CDR3 coding DNA: TGTGCCAGCAGCTATAGGACAGAAGGGGAAAAACTGTTTTTT.